Included here is one T cell receptor (beta chain) sequence, with context. No antigen is known for it. This entry belongs to a study of blood T cells in healthy people across ages. The CDR3 is 15 amino acids. Trimming at V came to 3 bases and at J to 5 bases, leaving 7 bases not matched to a gene. Germline V gene data show CDR1 as SGHDT and CDR2 as YYEEEE. Primed by a sample-barcoded 5' primer and a J-beta primer mix, a second PCR proceeded for roughly 6 to 12 cycles. TCRdb passed the 5' RACE reads through MiXCR, listing each CDR3 protein once. The sample holds 1.8 million or so distinct CDR3 sequences, 30% to 40% seen once. Broader study findings: The fall in TCR beta diversity per million T cells was roughly linear with age. Estimates of total diversity, which came from one million sequenced T cells, were considered to be underestimates.

The genes are TRBV5-6 and TRBJ2-5; 10 nucleotides match TRBD1. The sample taken for sequencing was blood. This clonotype originated in a human donor in good health. The CDR3 here is CASSSLTGGGETQYF. For the CDR3, the DNA is TGTGCCAGCAGCTCCTTGACAGGGGGCGGTGAGACCCAGTACTTC.